One sample yielded the 18 T cell receptor beta chains listed below, sequenced in a study of blood T cell repertoires in COVID-19. Data came from immunoSEQ multiplex PCR; TCRdb stores just in-frame clones and leaves some out. Of 100,000 or so clones in the sample, around 87% were seen once. Specimen: peripheral blood. These receptor sequences come from a woman aged 30 to 39 with acute or convalescent COVID-19.

There are a few counts of this clone. The genes are TRBV9 and TRBJ1-1; possibly TRBD1 for D (5 bases). Trimming pared 4 bases from V and 1 base from J, leaving 11 bases between. This CDR3 has 14 amino acids. CDR1 is SGDLS, CDR2 YYNGEE, per germline. The DNA for the CDR3 is TGTGCCAGCAGCTCACAGACAGCGAACACTGAAGCTTTCTTT. This codes for CASSSQTANTEAFF.

The chain has TRBV6-6 and TRBJ2-7; 7 positions agree with TRBD1. The V segment lost 5 bases and the J segment 0 bases; nucleotides outside the gene matches: 7. CDR1 is MNHNY, CDR2 SVGAGI, per germline (reference sequence). CDR3 size: 15 residues. The CDR3 nucleotides read TGTGCCAGCAGTGTGGGACAGAGGAGCTCCTACGAGCAGTACTTC. Protein: CASSVGQRSSYEQYF.

The count of this clone is one. Here the CDR3 reads CASGLVTVGRETQYF. The CDR3, as DNA: TGTGCTAGTGGTTTGGTGACCGTGGGGAGAGAGACCCAGTACTTC. The chain combines TRBV12-5 with TRBJ2-5, with D possibly matching TRBD2 (5 bases). Germline V gene data show CDR1 as LGHNT and CDR2 as FRNRAP. The CDR3 consists of 15 residues. Trimming took 0 bases from V and 4 from J, leaving 12 bases between them.

The rearrangement uses TRBV19 and TRBJ2-7, with D tentatively TRBD2 (5 bases). The germline gives CDR1 LNHDA, CDR2 SQIVND (reference sequence). The V end was cut by 4 bases, the J end by 4 bases, with 11 bases between. This CDR3 is built from 13 residues. CDR3 loop: CASSTSTGYEQYF. In DNA, the CDR3 is TGTGCCAGTAGTACCTCGACGGGATACGAGCAGTACTTC.

CDR3 nucleotide sequence: TGTGCCAGCAGCTTACTAGCTTCCTTAATTGAGCAGTTCTTC. Translated: CASSLLASLIEQFF. The chain couples TRBV7-9 to TRBJ2-1; TRBD2 might be the D (5 bases). V dropped 2 bases and J dropped 9 bases, with 14 bases sitting between them. Germline CDR1 reads SEHNR; CDR2 reads FQNEAQ (reference sequence). The CDR3 runs 14 residues.

V gene TRBV12-3 or TRBV12-4 combines with J gene TRBJ1-2; 7 bases are shared with TRBD1. The CDR3 runs to 12 residues. The V and J ends lost 6 bases and 14 bases, in that order; junction bases with no gene match: 12. This chain's CDR3 is CASSPEDRAQTF. The CDR3 nucleotides read TGTGCCAGCAGCCCAGAAGACAGGGCTCAGACCTTC.

The V gene is TRBV9, the J gene TRBJ1-1; 8 bases line up with TRBD1. This CDR3 comprises 14 residues. Unmatched junction bases numbered 12, after V lost 7 bases and J lost 7 bases. Germline CDR1 SGDLS, CDR2 YYNGEE. CDR3 DNA: TGTGCCAGCGGCCCGGGACAGGAAATCGTTGAAGCTTTCTTT. It specifies CASGPGQEIVEAFF.

This rearrangement joins TRBV5-3 to TRBJ2-2, with D possibly being TRBD2 (6 bases). TRBV5-3 is filed as an ORF, its function uncertain. V was shortened by 7 bases and J by 0 bases, with 28 bases between the two germline ends. The CDR3 is made up of 20 amino acids. CDR3 nucleotides: TGTGCCAGACGGATCTATGCCAGGGAGGTGAAGACGACGAACACCGGGGAGCTGTTTTTT. Translating gives CARRIYAREVKTTNTGELFF.

This clone was counted only a few times. The gene calls are TRBV27 and TRBJ2-7; D perhaps matches TRBD1 (6 bases). V was shortened by 7 bases and J by 3 bases, with 10 bases between the two germline ends. This CDR3 contains 12 residues. Per germline, CDR1 MNHEY and CDR2 SMNVEV (reference sequence). DNA of the CDR3: TGTGCCAGCAAGGGACACCTCTACGAGCAGTACTTC. Its translation: CASKGHLYEQYF.

The rearrangement links TRBV5-1 to TRBJ1-5; D is unclear. V was shortened by 5 bases and J by 7 bases, with 13 bases between the two germline ends. CDR3 length: 13 residues. From germline, CDR1 is SGHRS and CDR2 YFSETQ. CDR3 sequence reads: CASSYSGEQPQHF. CDR3 bases: TGCGCCAGCAGTTACTCTGGGGAGCAGCCCCAGCATTTT.

This sequence joins TRBV5-8 and TRBJ2-1; 10 nucleotides align to TRBD1. The CDR3 extends over 13 amino acids. V shed 4 bases, J shed 10 bases, and the junction held 5 bases outside the gene matches. In germline, CDR1 is SGHTS, CDR2 YDEGEE. Here the CDR3 DNA reads TGTGCCAGCAGCCTGGGACAGGGGAACGAGCAGTTCTTC. Amino acid sequence: CASSLGQGNEQFF.

The rearrangement joins TRBV11-1 to TRBJ2-3; D possibly corresponds to TRBD2 (6 bases). The CDR3 length is 16 residues. Germline lookup yields CDR1 SGHAT and CDR2 FQDESV (reference sequence). Trimming removed 5 bases from V and 5 bases from J, with 20 bases in between. Here the CDR3 reads CASSPRAGPRRDTQYF. In nucleotides, the CDR3 is TGTGCCAGCAGCCCAAGGGCGGGGCCCAGACGAGATACGCAGTATTTT.

The chain links TRBV27 to TRBJ1-1, with 8 positions matching TRBD1. V was pared by 2 bases and J by 1 base, with 3 bases of the junction left unmatched. The germline gives CDR1 MNHEY, CDR2 SMNVEV (reference sequence). The CDR3 loop spans 15 amino acids. This CDR3 reads CASSLRTGTNTEAFF. The CDR3 DNA sequence: TGTGCCAGCAGTTTACGGACAGGGACGAACACTGAAGCTTTCTTT.

The chain combines TRBV12-3 or TRBV12-4 with TRBJ1-2; no clear D gene. Trimming shortened V by 3 bases and J by 2 bases, and 7 bases separated the two germline ends. The CDR3 has 13 amino acids. CDR3 sequence (DNA): TGTGCCAGCAGTTTTTCTAAAAACTATGGCTACACCTTC. Translated, it gives CASSFSKNYGYTF.

The CDR3 protein is CASSLVAGGSYGYTF. CDR3 DNA sequence: TGCGCCAGCAGCTTGGTAGCAGGGGGTAGCTATGGCTACACCTTC. The V call is TRBV5-1, the J call TRBJ1-2, with 7 bases lining up with TRBD1. CDR1 is SGHRS, CDR2 YFSETQ, per germline. With 0 bases clipped from V and 4 bases from J, the junction kept 6 bases outside the gene matches. CDR3 length equals 15 residues.

The chain uses TRBV5-6 and TRBJ2-7; 7 nucleotides match TRBD1. V lost 2 bases and J lost 0; bases outside the gene matches: 5. Looked up from germline, CDR1 is SGHDT and CDR2 is YYEEEE. CDR3 length equals 15 residues. The CDR3 bases are TGTGCCAGCAGCTTTATTAGGGACAGCTCCTACGAGCAGTACTTC. Amino acid sequence: CASSFIRDSSYEQYF.

The gene calls are TRBV27 and TRBJ1-1, with D tentatively TRBD1 (5 bases). This CDR3 comprises 13 residues. Between the trimmed V and J ends, which lost 3 bases and 3 bases, there was a span of 8 bases. Germline V gene lookup returns CDR1 MNHEY and CDR2 SMNVEV (reference sequence). CDR3 DNA: TGTGCCAGCAGTTTGTCAGGGCACACTGAAGCTTTCTTT. This gives the protein CASSLSGHTEAFF.

The CDR3 reads CASSFSRGTQYF. The CDR3 DNA reads as TGTGCCAGCAGTTTTTCCCGAGGGACCCAGTACTTC. V and J are TRBV12-3 or TRBV12-4 and TRBJ2-5; D uncertain. Trimming shortened V by 3 bases and J by 7 bases, and 9 bases separated the two germline ends. The CDR3 extends over 12 amino acids.